The clone carrying this TCR beta chain was seen a few times. Its target is not known. These data originate in a study of post-analysis software for immune sequencing data. Across the study: The disease courses covered relapsing-remitting, secondary progressive and progressive-relapsing multiple sclerosis. General study points: The five TRBV segments detected at higher frequency in patients than in controls included TRBV5-6, TRBV5-1 and TRBV20-1. The study found significantly lower normalized Chao1 diversity in multiple sclerosis patients than in controls.

Every TCR beta cDNA library bore unique molecular identifiers. About half a million cDNA molecules were recovered from an input of about 0.9 to 10 million T cells. TCRdb re-called the PCR reads through MiXCR, storing one row per CDR3 protein. The data contain about 680,000 distinct CDR3 sequences, approximately 59% of them singletons. CDR3 length equals 16 residues. Germline CDR1 is ENHRY and CDR2 is SYGVKD. Germline trimming cut 5 bases from V and 1 base from J; bases unmatched to any gene: 5. The sample taken for sequencing was blood. The chain couples TRBV10-3 to TRBJ2-3; 11 nucleotides align to TRBD2. This receptor was taken from a girl aged 2-9 years with multiple sclerosis. CDR3 amino acids: CAISTLTSGGTDTQYF. The CDR3 DNA follows: TGTGCCATCAGTACGCTGACTAGCGGGGGCACAGATACGCAGTATTTT.